The 24 T cell receptor beta chains reported below all come from one sample, sequenced in a study of T cell responses to AZD1222 COVID-19 vaccine. TCRdb keeps only in-frame clones here, not all; method: immunoSEQ multiplex PCR. The sample holds 180,000 or so clones, roughly nine tenths seen once. This sample comprised peripheral blood, obtained 28 days after the second AZD1222 dose. The receptors were gathered from an adult who received the AZD1222 COVID-19 vaccine.

V and J are TRBV6-5 and TRBJ1-2; 9 nucleotides match TRBD1. The CDR3 is made up of 13 amino acids. J was trimmed by 7 bases and V by 6 bases; bases with no gene match: 6. Germline V gene data show CDR1 as MNHEY and CDR2 as SVGAGI. The CDR3 DNA reads as TGTGCCAGCAGGGGGACAGGGACGCTTGGCTACACCTTC. Protein sequence: CASRGTGTLGYTF.

The V and J genes are TRBV10-1 and TRBJ2-3, with 7 bases aligning to TRBD1. Trimming at V came to 0 bases and at J to 5 bases, leaving 11 bases not matched to a gene. The CDR3 has 17 amino acids. Germline lookup yields CDR1 WNHNN and CDR2 SYGVQD (reference sequence). The CDR3 loop reads CASSESRPGRGKDTQYF. In nucleotides, the CDR3 is TGCGCCAGCAGTGAGTCCAGACCGGGCAGGGGGAAAGATACGCAGTATTTT.

The chain carries TRBV19 and TRBJ1-5, with TRBD1 matching over 9 bases. After removal of 5 bases from V and 2 bases from J, the junction contained 10 bases not matched to a gene. CDR1 LNHDA and CDR2 SQIVND come from the germline V gene (reference sequence). The CDR3 totals 17 residues. CDR3: CASSEGQGTIGNQPQHF. Here the CDR3 DNA reads TGTGCCAGTAGTGAGGGACAGGGAACGATTGGCAATCAGCCCCAGCATTTT.

This clone has only one observation. The chain couples TRBV7-9 to TRBJ1-2; possibly TRBD1 for D (6 bases). The CDR3 extends over 15 amino acids. V lost 4 bases, J lost 2 bases, and 14 bases lay in between. Looked up from germline, CDR1 is SEHNR and CDR2 is FQNEAQ (reference sequence). The CDR3: CASSSNRAGNYGYTF. Here the CDR3 DNA reads TGTGCCAGCAGCTCAAACAGGGCAGGGAACTATGGCTACACCTTC.

The chain recombines TRBV5-1 with TRBJ1-1; TRBD1 is a possible D gene (6 bases). The CDR3 is made up of 15 amino acids. The germline V and J ends were trimmed by 0 bases and 1 base, with 10 bases remaining between them. Germline V gene lookup returns CDR1 SGHRS and CDR2 YFSETQ. The chain's CDR3 is CASSLVATGNTEAFF. The CDR3 DNA is TGCGCCAGCAGCTTGGTGGCGACAGGGAACACTGAAGCTTTCTTT.

This clone was observed a few times. The chain couples TRBV6-5 to TRBJ2-7; 8 bases line up with TRBD1. V was pared by 6 bases and J by 2 bases, with 9 bases of the junction left unmatched. Germline lookup yields CDR1 MNHEY and CDR2 SVGAGI. The CDR3 consists of 15 residues. CDR3 DNA sequence: TGTGCCAGCAGCGACCCGGGACAGGAACCCTACGAGCAGTACTTC. Residues: CASSDPGQEPYEQYF.

The rearrangement joins TRBV27 to TRBJ2-3; perhaps D is TRBD1 or TRBD2 (7 bases each). This CDR3 region has 16 residues. Trimming took off 4 bases at V and 5 bases at J, with 19 bases between the two ends. Germline V gene sequence: CDR1 MNHEY, CDR2 SMNVEV (reference sequence). CDR3 residues: CASSYPAGGAQDTQYF. For the CDR3, the DNA is TGTGCCAGCAGTTACCCAGCAGGGGGGGCCCAAGATACGCAGTATTTT.

V gene TRBV7-9 combines with J gene TRBJ1-1; D is possibly TRBD1 (6 bases). CDR3 length: 14 amino acids. The germline CDR1 and CDR2 sequences are SEHNR and FQNEAQ (reference sequence). V lost 5 bases to trimming and J lost 11 bases, with 21 bases between them. In DNA form, the CDR3 reads TGTGCCAGCAGCCATCAAACACAGGGCCATGGGGCTTTCTTT. Protein sequence: CASSHQTQGHGAFF. The full variable domain, completed using reference TRBV7-9 and TRBJ1-1, is DTGVSQNPRHKITKRGQNVTFRCDPISEHNRLYWYRQTLGQGPEFLTYFQNEAQLEKSRLLSDRFSAERPKGSFSTLEIQRTEQGDSAMYLCASSHQTQGHGAFFGQGTRLTVV.

The chain carries TRBV28 and TRBJ1-2; TRBD1 matches at 7 bases. Germline trimming cut 5 bases from V and 2 bases from J; bases unmatched to any gene: 8. The germline V gene has CDR1 MDHEN and CDR2 SYDVKM. There are 15 residues in the CDR3. CDR3 nucleotides: TGTGCCAGCAGTGCAGGGGGTATCGGGAACTATGGCTACACCTTC. It codes for CASSAGGIGNYGYTF.

The chain is built from TRBV27 and TRBJ1-6, with unresolved D. Germline V gene data show CDR1 as MNHEY and CDR2 as SMNVEV (reference sequence). V lost 2 bases and J 6 bases, leaving 11 bases between the germline ends. This CDR3 is 15 amino acids long. In DNA, the CDR3 is TGTGCCAGCAGTTTAACGGGCTCAACTAATTCACCCCTCCACTTT. Translated: CASSLTGSTNSPLHF.

V is TRBV11-2 and J is TRBJ2-7; 8 positions match TRBD1. Germline CDR1 SGHAT, CDR2 FQNNGV. This CDR3 spans 15 amino acids. After removal of 5 bases from V and 2 bases from J, the junction contained 8 bases not matched to a gene. Here the CDR3 DNA reads TGTGCCAGCAGCGCCAACGACAGGGGCCCCTACGAGCAGTACTTC. This gives the protein CASSANDRGPYEQYF.

V gene TRBV12-3 or TRBV12-4 combines with J gene TRBJ1-1, with D unclear. The CDR3 loop spans 13 amino acids. V dropped 6 bases and J dropped 6 bases, with 14 bases sitting between them. CDR3 region: CASSLRASAEAFF. The DNA for the CDR3 is TGTGCCAGCAGCCTCCGGGCTTCCGCTGAAGCTTTCTTT.

This chain connects TRBV18 to TRBJ2-5; TRBD1 matches 9 bases. The CDR3 runs 16 residues. CDR1 KGHSH and CDR2 LQKENI come from the germline V gene. J lost 2 bases, V lost 1 base, and 5 bases had no gene match. Here the CDR3 reads CASSPQGQGPQETQYF. Here the CDR3 DNA reads TGTGCCAGCTCACCACAAGGACAGGGGCCACAAGAGACCCAGTACTTC.

The J gene is TRBJ1-5, the V gene TRBV29-1, with D tentatively TRBD1 (6 bases). This CDR3 spans 16 amino acids. CDR1 is SQVTM and CDR2 is ANQGSEA in the germline V gene. V lost 6 bases and J 5 bases, leaving 23 bases between the germline ends. CDR3 DNA: TGCAGCGTACCATTCTTATGTCAGGGGAGGGATCAGCCCCAGCATTTT. Its translation: CSVPFLCQGRDQPQHF.

This chain joins TRBV6-2 or TRBV6-3 and TRBJ1-3; D is uncertain. V gave up 4 bases and J gave up 0 bases, with 10 bases separating them. Germline values: CDR1 MNHEY, CDR2 SVGEGT. The CDR3 extends over 15 amino acids. In DNA, the CDR3 is TGTGCCAGCAGTTTCAGACGAGTCTCTGGAAACACCATATATTTT. Encoded protein: CASSFRRVSGNTIYF.

The J gene is TRBJ1-4, the V gene TRBV6-5; D call uncertain. CDR1 and CDR2 (germline): MNHEY, SVGAGI. There are 13 residues in the CDR3. The germline V and J ends were trimmed by 0 bases and 7 bases, with 6 bases remaining between them. The CDR3 nucleotides are TGTGCCAGCAGTTACTCTGGTGGTGAAAAACTGTTTTTT. Residues: CASSYSGGEKLFF.

The chain joins TRBV6-4 to TRBJ2-1, with 15 bases aligning to TRBD2. Trimming took 4 bases from V and 6 from J; bases not matched to a gene: 1. CDR3 length equals 15 residues. CDR1 and CDR2 from the germline V gene are MRHNA and SNTAGT. CDR3 protein: CASSGTSGGANEQFF. CDR3 nucleotides: TGTGCCAGCAGTGGGACTAGCGGGGGGGCCAATGAGCAGTTCTTC.

The gene calls are TRBV6-5 and TRBJ1-5, with 9 bases fitting TRBD1. The trim removed 6 bases at V and 0 bases at J, leaving 3 bases unmatched. CDR3 length: 15 amino acids. Germline V gene lookup returns CDR1 MNHEY and CDR2 SVGAGI. The CDR3 nucleotides are TGTGCCAGCAGGAGGGACAGGGATAGCAATCAGCCCCAGCATTTT. Translated, it gives CASRRDRDSNQPQHF.

V and J are TRBV10-2 and TRBJ1-5; D is undetermined. CDR1 is WSHSY, CDR2 SAAADI, per germline. The CDR3 extends over 12 amino acids. V dropped 2 bases and J dropped 9 bases, with 8 bases sitting between them. Here the CDR3 reads CASSEGWGPQHF. CDR3 nucleotide sequence: TGCGCCAGCAGTGAGGGCTGGGGGCCCCAGCATTTT.

V is TRBV6-1 and J is TRBJ2-7; D is possibly TRBD1 or TRBD2 (5 bases each). The CDR3 is 14 residues long. Germline assignment: CDR1 MNHNS and CDR2 SASEGT. Trimming shortened V by 3 bases and J by 6 bases, and 15 bases separated the two germline ends. The CDR3 loop is CASSDWGRRSEQYF. The CDR3, as DNA: TGTGCCAGCAGTGATTGGGGACGTAGGAGCGAGCAGTACTTC.

This rearrangement joins TRBV21-1 to TRBJ2-2; TRBD1 was called by the table and not checked on the DNA. TRBV21-1 is a pseudogene. This CDR3 comprises 16 residues. The CDR3 bases are TGTGCCAGCAGCAACGACATGGCTACGAACACCGGGGAGCTGTTTTTT. This gives the protein CASSNDMATNTGELFF.

V and J are TRBV3-1 (or the pseudogene TRBV3-2) and TRBJ2-5, with 8 bases lining up with TRBD2. CDR3 length equals 16 residues. With 4 bases clipped from V and 1 base from J, the junction kept 8 bases outside the gene matches. From germline, CDR1 is LGHDT and CDR2 YNNKEL (reference sequence). In DNA, the CDR3 is TGTGCCAGCAGCCTCGACTGGCGGGGGGCCCAAGAGACCCAGTACTTC. It specifies CASSLDWRGAQETQYF.

V and J are TRBV7-2 and TRBJ1-3; D uncertain. Germline-derived CDR1 and CDR2 are SGHTA and FQGNSA. CDR3 length: 14 amino acids. With 5 bases removed from V and 0 bases from J, the gap between germline ends came to 8 bases. CDR3 DNA sequence: TGTGCCAGCAGCCCTCACTACTCTGGAAACACCATATATTTT. Translation: CASSPHYSGNTIYF.

This sequence joins TRBV7-2 and TRBJ1-2; 7 positions match TRBD1. CDR1 is SGHTA, CDR2 FQGNSA, per germline. The CDR3 is made up of 17 amino acids. V lost 2 bases, J lost 1 base, and 10 bases stayed unmatched. CDR3: CASSLRSGTVLNYGYTF. In DNA, the CDR3 is TGTGCCAGCAGCTTACGGTCGGGGACAGTCCTTAACTATGGCTACACCTTC.